A selection of T cell receptor beta chains follows, all from one sample in a study of shared clonotypes between healthy human individuals. The protocol was immunoSEQ multiplex PCR, while the TCRdb copy is restricted to in-frame clones and leaves out a portion. The table lists more than 2 million clones, around 95% of them singletons. The specimen sequenced was naive CD4+ T cells sorted from blood. These receptors were collected from a man between 18 and 35 years old in good health. CDR3s include the opening cysteine and the closing phenylalanine or tryptophan. The D gene is left open where the match is weak. Where a row states a size, it is once, few, many or the class of an expanded clone; other rows omit it.

j_gene	abundance	d_gene	v_gene	CDR3nt	CDR3aa
TRBJ2-7	NA	TRBD1	TRBV15	TGTGCCACCAGCAGTAGGGACAGAAGCTACGAGCAGTACTTC	CATSSRDRSYEQYF
TRBJ1-5	NA	NA	TRBV4-1	TGCGCCAGCAGCCAAGATCATGCATTGCCCCAGCATTTT	CASSQDHALPQHF
TRBJ2-7	NA	NA	TRBV27	TGTGCCAGCAGTTTATTCGGCTATTCAAACGAGCAGTACTTC	CASSLFGYSNEQYF
TRBJ1-2	NA	TRBD1	TRBV2	TGTGCCAGCAGTACCGGACAGGGGTACGATGGCTACACCTTC	CASSTGQGYDGYTF
TRBJ2-2	NA	NA	TRBV10-2	TGCGCCAGCAGTGCCGGGACGGAAGGGGGGGAGCTGTTTTTT	CASSAGTEGGELFF
TRBJ1-2	NA	NA	TRBV5-1	TGCGCCAGCAGCTTAGAGGGGCGCGACTATGGCTACACCTTC	CASSLEGRDYGYTF
TRBJ1-5	NA	NA	TRBV2	TGTGCCAGCAATGTTGCGGAGAATCAGCCCCAGCATTTT	CASNVAENQPQHF
TRBJ2-7	NA	NA	TRBV5-1	TGCGCCAGCAGCTTGGTGGTCGGCCCGGGATACGAGCAGTACTTC	CASSLVVGPGYEQYF
TRBJ1-5	NA	NA	TRBV9	TGTGCCAGCAGCGTAGAGGGTGGGGCGGGCCAGCCCCAGCATTTT	CASSVEGGAGQPQHF
TRBJ2-1	NA	TRBD2	TRBV5-1	TGCGCCAGCAGCTTGGGACTAGCGGGAGTCGCCGAGCAGTTCTTC	CASSLGLAGVAEQFF
TRBJ2-4	NA	NA	TRBV4-1	TGCGCCAGCAGCCAAGAGTTCGGGGTTCAGTACTTC	CASSQEFGVQYF
TRBJ2-7	NA	NA	TRBV21-1	TGTGCCAGCAGCAAGGGTCAGGGGGCGAGAGAGCAGTACTTC	CASSKGQGAREQYF
TRBJ1-6	NA	NA	TRBV6-5	TGTGCCAGCAGTTACCATCAAGAAAATTCACCCCTCCACTTT	CASSYHQENSPLHF
TRBJ2-7	once	TRBD2	TRBV5-1	TGCGCCAGCAGCACCCAGGGACTAGCGGGGGGCTCCGAGCAGTACTTC	CASSTQGLAGGSEQYF
TRBJ2-5	NA	NA	TRBV5-1	TGCGCCAGCAGCCCAGAGGTATCGTACCAAGAGACCCAGTACTTC	CASSPEVSYQETQYF
TRBJ1-4	NA	NA	TRBV6-4	TGTGCCAGCGGCATAATTGACAGGAAACTGTTTTTT	CASGIIDRKLFF
TRBJ2-7	NA	TRBD1	TRBV18	TGTGCCAGCTCACTAGACAGGGGTCTCTACGAGCAGTACTTC	CASSLDRGLYEQYF
TRBJ2-5	NA	NA	TRBV5-5	TGTGCCAGCAGCTTGGAGGACGAGACCCAGTACTTC	CASSLEDETQYF
TRBJ1-2	NA	NA	TRBV5-6	TGTGCCAGCAGCCCCGGACCAGAACCCAGGGCCTATGGCTACACCTTC	CASSPGPEPRAYGYTF
TRBJ2-3	NA	NA	TRBV10-2	TGCGCCAGCAGTGAGTCGAAGCTAGGGGTCACAGATACGCAGTATTTT	CASSESKLGVTDTQYF
TRBJ2-5	once	TRBD1	TRBV7-2	TGTGCCAGCAGCAGGGACAGGGGTGAGACCCAGTACTTC	CASSRDRGETQYF
TRBJ2-2	NA	TRBD1	TRBV11-2	TGTGCCAGCAGCTTGGATACTCCCGGGACAGGGAACACCGGGGAGCTGTTTTTT	CASSLDTPGTGNTGELFF
TRBJ2-7	NA	TRBD1	TRBV7-2	TGTGCCAGCAGCTTCGGACAGGGGGCCGGCGAGCAGTACTTC	CASSFGQGAGEQYF
TRBJ1-2	NA	NA	TRBV30	TGTGCCTGGAGGGTAGTGGGGGTGGGGATAGGAGGCTACACCTTC	CAWRVVGVGIGGYTF
TRBJ2-7	NA	NA	TRBV4-3	TGCGCCAGCAGCCAGGGGGCTGGGGGGAACTACGAGCAGTACTTC	CASSQGAGGNYEQYF
TRBJ1-6	NA	TRBD1	TRBV28	TGTGCCAGCAGACCCGAGGGACAGCTCTATAATTCACCCCTCCACTTT	CASRPEGQLYNSPLHF
TRBJ2-7	NA	TRBD2	TRBV7-2	TGTGCCAGCAGCTTAGGTCTAGCGGAAGTCTACGAGCAGTACTTC	CASSLGLAEVYEQYF
TRBJ2-1	NA	TRBD2	TRBV6-1	TGTGCCAGCAGTGTCGCCTTAAGGACTAGCCTGGGCAATGAGCAGTTCTTC	CASSVALRTSLGNEQFF